This is a list of T cell receptor beta chains from one sample in a study of identical twins. TCRdb passed the 5' RACE reads through MiXCR, listing each CDR3 protein once. The sample has 700,000 to 950,000 distinct CDR3 sequences; 12% are singletons. These data also formed part of another study, on yellow fever vaccine responses in identical twins.

The specimen was PBMCs. These receptors were collected from a woman aged 18-29 years in good health. CDR3s include the opening cysteine and the closing phenylalanine or tryptophan.

TRBV12-3/TRBV12-4	TRBJ1-1	CASSTTGGTEAFF
TRBV7-2	TRBJ2-2	CANRGRGNTGELFF
TRBV12-3/TRBV12-4	TRBJ2-3	CASTWDRGRADTQYF
TRBV2	TRBJ2-3	CASIPTGTRTDTQYF
TRBV4-1	TRBJ1-4	CASSQDARPINEKLFF
TRBV6-1	TRBJ1-1	CASTPERENTEAFF
TRBV6-1	TRBJ1-1	CAHRDRATEAFF
TRBV25-1	TRBJ2-2	CASSDPRGSLTGELFF
TRBV5-6	TRBJ2-1	CASSLVPYEQFF
TRBV28	TRBJ2-1	CASSLDPGPSSHNEQFF
TRBV5-6	TRBJ2-7	CASSSGVFCYEQYF
TRBV7-9	TRBJ2-1	CASTRDTSSYNEQFF
TRBV6-1	TRBJ2-2	CASSEAENGELFF
TRBV6-1	TRBJ2-1	CASNKGTGPNNEQFF
TRBV5-1	TRBJ2-3	CASSPDRVTDTQYF
TRBV13	TRBJ2-1	CASSLTTSGHNEQFF
TRBV2	TRBJ2-7	CASSPQQGTYEQYF
TRBV5-6	TRBJ2-1	CASSLVASGGYYNEQFF
TRBV5-1	TRBJ2-1	CASSVPGQGYNEQFF
TRBV10-1	TRBJ2-2	CASSIQRTGELFF
TRBV4-1	TRBJ2-1	CASSRATNYNEQFF
TRBV15	TRBJ1-1	CATSKLRDRGPNTEAFF
TRBV4-1	TRBJ2-4	CASSLPGAGGVFKNIQYF
TRBV12-3/TRBV12-4	TRBJ1-5	CASSFFSQGRGPQHF
TRBV27	TRBJ2-7	CASSIGGYKQYF
TRBV20-1	TRBJ1-5	CSAREVTGVQPQHF
TRBV20-1	TRBJ2-7	CSARTGTGGAQYF
TRBV11-2	TRBJ2-1	CASSLVPGTMNEQFF
TRBV5-6	TRBJ2-3	CASSGLSAGGRTDTQYF
TRBV28	TRBJ2-4	CASSFSGRGQNIQYF
TRBV7-9	TRBJ1-2	CASRRPGFGYTF
TRBV4-1	TRBJ2-1	CASSQKQRGGDEQFF
TRBV7-2	TRBJ1-5	CASSWEQGNQPQHF
TRBV28	TRBJ2-7	CASRPGVGGGRNEQYF
TRBV20-1	TRBJ2-2	CSARVPRGAETTGELFF
TRBV24-1	TRBJ1-1	CATAGGTEAFF
TRBV20-1	TRBJ2-3	CSAVGVTGVTDTQYF
TRBV5-1	TRBJ2-1	CASSFFDKDRGQFF
TRBV20-1	TRBJ2-1	CSARTEREGYNEQFF
TRBV10-3	TRBJ2-5	CAISGTGVQETQYF
TRBV12-3/TRBV12-4	TRBJ1-1	CATHHPWGADTEAFF
TRBV29-1	TRBJ2-5	CSASTPQVASGRLETQYF
TRBV20-1	TRBJ2-3	CSATRLDTDTQYF
TRBV18	TRBJ2-5	CASSPPIIKETQYF
TRBV6-2/TRBV6-3	TRBJ2-3	CASSYWARGLTDTQYF
TRBV28	TRBJ2-4	CASSYLAGGPQRKNIQYF
TRBV5-4	TRBJ2-1	CASSLELAGNDEQFF
TRBV18	TRBJ1-6	CASSPGAGSNNSPLHF
TRBV2	TRBJ2-1	CASIPAGTLNEQFF
TRBV5-1	.	CASSLGSGGLDEQYF
TRBV29-1	TRBJ2-1	CSVAAGLAGRNEQFF